This T cell receptor (beta chain) was captured in a study of neoadjuvant anti-PD-1 for oral cavity cancer. Overall study: Patients without progression got a fourth dose around day 43. General study points: Only three patients per response group were TCR-analyzed; validation needed.

The method was immunoSEQ multiplex PCR; TCRdb's version includes in-frame clones alone and lacks a portion of them. The sample includes about 8,300 clones, more than 50% of them seen just once. Germline V lookup: CDR1 SGHVS, CDR2 FQNEAQ. The V end was cut by 5 bases, the J end by 6 bases, with 16 bases between. The CDR3 has 14 residues. With regard to this clone: Its matching antigen is unknown.

The source was tumor tissue, collected before nivolumab (anti-PD-1) treatment. The sequence was collected from a person aged 40 to 85 with oral cavity squamous cell carcinoma. The V gene is TRBV7-8, the J gene TRBJ1-1, with D perhaps TRBD1 (5 bases). The CDR3 DNA reads TGTGCCAGCAGCCGAAGCGCAGGGTGGGCTGAAGCTTTCTTT. Translated, it gives CASSRSAGWAEAFF.